This T cell receptor beta chain was observed in a study of T cell responses to AZD1222 COVID-19 vaccine. With respect to this clone: Its target is unknown.

Using immunoSEQ multiplex PCR, the repertoire was profiled, and TCRdb retains in-frame clones only, with some absent. The sample has roughly 200,000 clones, around 88% seen once. Study-wide results and limits: Researchers report vaccine-associated CD4 TCRs spanning spike, with dominance at 160-218 and 743-854.

Germline-derived CDR1 and CDR2 are LGHDT and YNNKEL (reference sequence). The CDR3 covers 15 residues. The J segment lost 4 bases and the V segment lost 2 bases, leaving 5 bases of the junction unmatched. Sequences were derived from peripheral blood, sampled on day 0 of AZD1222 vaccination. The sequence was collected from an adult in good health. V usage is TRBV3-1 (or the pseudogene TRBV3-2) and J usage is TRBJ2-1; TRBD1 agrees at 7 bases. This CDR3 reads CASSQMQGVYNEQFF. In nucleotides, the CDR3 is TGTGCCAGCAGCCAAATGCAGGGGGTTTACAATGAGCAGTTCTTC.